This T cell receptor (beta chain) was observed in a study of T cells in Graves' hyperthyroidism and ophthalmopathy. Notes on the study in general: The model identified upcoming ophthalmopathy a median approximately 6.5 months ahead of onset.

Researchers amplified the TCR beta CDR3 regions from RNA transcripts. First-round RT-PCR of the TCR CDR3 relied on the HTBI primer set. TCRdb passed the multiplex PCR reads through MiXCR, listing each CDR3 protein once. This table holds approximately 400,000 distinct CDR3 sequences, around a sixth found once. With regard to this clonotype: No antigen is known for it.

Germline V gene lookup returns CDR1 LNHDA and CDR2 SQIVND (reference sequence). The CDR3 totals 11 residues. Deletions cut 3 bases from V and 5 bases from J, with 5 bases between. Stable Graves' hyperthyroidism denoted no ophthalmopathy progression over 18 months. Patients having uncontrolled infection, another autoimmune disease, pregnancy or lactation were not included. The chain recombines TRBV19 with TRBJ2-7; D might be TRBD2 (5 bases). The specimen was blood. The TCR comes from a woman between 18 and 30 years old with Graves' hyperthyroidism. CDR3 nucleotides: TGTGCCAGTAGTATCGGGAACGAGCAGTACTTC. It specifies CASSIGNEQYF.